This TCR beta chain is from a study of T cell repertoires in cytomegalovirus infection. MiXCR, applied by TCRdb to the reads, yields one record per CDR3 protein. The table records roughly 340,000 distinct CDR3 sequences, 25% to 35% of them present only once. A word on this clonotype: Its cognate antigen is unknown.

Germline CDR1 is SGHAT and CDR2 is FQNNGV. The J segment lost 9 bases and the V segment lost 2 bases, leaving 10 bases of the junction unmatched. This CDR3 contains 15 residues. The sample in question was cultured PBMCs, obtained from culture after CMV antigen stimulation. The source is a human donor in good health (CMV status not recorded). Some clones in this sample may be carry-over from other donors' samples. The chain carries TRBV11-2 and TRBJ2-7, with TRBD1 matching 10 bases. CDR3 sequence: CASSLQRGDRGRQYF. The CDR3 nucleotides read TGTGCCAGCAGCTTACAGAGGGGGGACAGGGGAAGGCAGTACTTC. The whole variable domain, remainder taken from reference TRBV11-2 and TRBJ2-7, is EAGVAQSPRYKIIEKRQSVAFWCNPISGHATLYWYQQILGQGPKLLIQFQNNGVVDDSQLPKDRFSAERLKGVDSTLKIQPAKLEDSAVYLCASSLQRGDRGRQYFGPGTRLTVT.